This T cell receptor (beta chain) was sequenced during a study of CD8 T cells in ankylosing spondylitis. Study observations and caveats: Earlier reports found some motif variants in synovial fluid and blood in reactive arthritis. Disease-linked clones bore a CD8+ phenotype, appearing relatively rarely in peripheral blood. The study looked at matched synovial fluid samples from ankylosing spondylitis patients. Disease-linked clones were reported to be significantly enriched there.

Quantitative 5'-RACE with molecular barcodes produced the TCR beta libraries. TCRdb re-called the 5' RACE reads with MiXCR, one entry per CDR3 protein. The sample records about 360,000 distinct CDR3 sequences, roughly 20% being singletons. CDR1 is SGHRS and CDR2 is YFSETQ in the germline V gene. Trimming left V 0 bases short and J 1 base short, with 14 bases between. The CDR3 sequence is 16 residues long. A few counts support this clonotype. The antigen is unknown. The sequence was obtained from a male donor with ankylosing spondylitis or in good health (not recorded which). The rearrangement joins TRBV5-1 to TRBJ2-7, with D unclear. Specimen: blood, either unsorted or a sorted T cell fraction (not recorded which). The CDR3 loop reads CASSLEAVWPSYEQYF. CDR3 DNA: TGCGCCAGCAGCTTGGAAGCCGTTTGGCCTTCCTACGAGCAGTACTTC.